A selection of T cell receptor beta chains follows, all from one sample in a study of Graves' ophthalmopathy and Graves' hyperthyroidism. TCRdb recomputed calls from the multiplex PCR reads with MiXCR, one row per CDR3 protein. The sample includes 900,000 to 1,200,000 distinct CDR3 sequences, 35% to 45% seen only once; the top ten take roughly 11%. What was sequenced was peripheral blood or thyroid tissue (not recorded which). The receptors here all came from an adult man with Graves' hyperthyroidism. The conserved cysteine and the conserved F or W are not part of the CDR3 here. The order of the fields is J gene, V gene, CDR3 protein.

TRBJ1-3	TRBV5-5	ASSFYDTSFSGNTIY
TRBJ1-1	TRBV6-6	ASSYSQGMTEAF
TRBJ2-7	TRBV7-2	ASSSGTGREQY
TRBJ2-2	TRBV14	ASSSGTGGRNTGELF
TRBJ2-7	TRBV7-2	ASSLRHRTSGAYEQY
TRBJ1-2	TRBV6-5	ASSYGYGYT
TRBJ2-2	TRBV15	ATSTKTGNTGELF
TRBJ2-7	TRBV13	ASSSTLAGDEQY
TRBJ1-1	TRBV7-9	ASSYRDREAF
TRBJ2-2	TRBV7-2	ASSFLHRLANTGGLF
TRBJ2-7	TRBV5-1	ASSLDGRDSYEQY
TRBJ1-1	TRBV7-2	ASSPDPGAPTTEAF
TRBJ2-7	TRBV7-8	ASRRTPNSYEQY
-	TRBV20-1	SARTMETSGRPWKSYEQY
TRBJ2-7	TRBV5-6	ASSSVGSEYEQY
TRBJ1-5	TRBV15	ATGGNRYNQPQH
TRBJ1-2	TRBV14	ASSPRTGPAAGYT
TRBJ1-5	TRBV6-2/TRBV6-3	ASSQTGFYHQPQH
TRBJ1-3	TRBV7-9	ASSPVGRAAGNTIY
TRBJ1-1	TRBV9	ASSVGPGTENTEAF
TRBJ1-5	TRBV7-8	ASSVGGIGHQPQH
TRBJ1-6	TRBV9	ASSGNEGAMNSPLH
TRBJ1-2	TRBV5-1	ASSLDRVNYGYT
TRBJ2-7	TRBV5-1	ASSGGGTVSEYEQY
TRBJ2-5	TRBV7-6	ASSLEERGTANQPQY
TRBJ1-2	TRBV7-2	ASSLVMLSASDGYT
TRBJ2-7	TRBV11-3	AGSWTDYEQY
TRBJ2-5	TRBV4-1	ASSQEATSVRETQY
TRBJ2-7	TRBV5-8	ASSTPLEEQY
TRBJ1-6	TRBV5-5	ASSPGEGGLFSPLH
TRBJ1-6	TRBV20-1	SARNRGSSYNSPLH
TRBJ1-6	TRBV2	ASIPVRNSPLH
-	TRBV15	ATSSGLARGNEQY
TRBJ1-6	TRBV5-1	ASSPDRAGHAPLH
TRBJ2-2	TRBV20-1	SARTPATGELF
TRBJ1-2	TRBV6-6	ASRDTSNYGYT
TRBJ1-5	TRBV7-9	ASSLSTGATRSSPYNQPQH
TRBJ2-5	TRBV25-1	ACSARLGGGRETQY
TRBJ2-7	TRBV20-1	SARDRTSGFYEQY
TRBJ2-5	TRBV25-1	ASSARVLGTGQETQY
TRBJ1-1	TRBV7-9	ASSLQGAITEAF
TRBJ2-2	TRBV12-3/TRBV12-4	ATNVGIRNTGELF
TRBJ1-1	TRBV7-9	ASSQPGLDTEAF
TRBJ2-4	TRBV10-3	AISGDRARAKNIQY
TRBJ2-2	TRBV11-2	ASSLVMGVAAGELF
TRBJ2-7	TRBV10-2	ATNSGASYERY
TRBJ1-1	TRBV7-9	ASSWPGEAF
TRBJ2-2	TRBV12-3/TRBV12-4	ASSRGSGTGELF
TRBJ2-5	TRBV6-5	ASSHGGLAGETQY
TRBJ2-7	TRBV7-9	ASSLWASGRRDEQY
TRBJ2-5	TRBV5-4	ASSRAGYQETQY